This section outlines one T cell receptor beta chain sequence together with its context. Its target is not known. Other DNA sequences of this sample code for an identical CDR3. Specified treatment: around 19 received Ad26.COV2.S at low or high dose, single or two shots; 5 received placebo; per-sample allocation not given. Collection of samples fell on day 63 after the first vaccine or placebo injection. Donation came from an adult in Boston who was aged 18-55 years. Here immunoSEQ multiplex PCR was the method, and the copy in TCRdb shows in-frame clones only, minus some. Among over 400,000 clones listed, nearly 90% were seen once. Germline-derived CDR1 and CDR2 are SGHTA and FQGNSA. This CDR3 is 14 amino acids long. V was cut by 2 bases and J by 1 base, with 6 bases left in between. These data originate in a study of Ad26.COV2.S vaccination and SARS-CoV-2 variants. Study-level results: Participants given vaccine showed non-spike TCR breadth similar to that of placebo recipients.

The chain couples TRBV7-2 to TRBJ1-5; no clear D. This sequence originates from a person between 18 and 65 years old who received the Ad26.COV2.S COVID-19 vaccine or a placebo. The material was peripheral blood, obtained in a trial of Ad26.COV2.S vaccine versus placebo. The CDR3 region is CASSLFGSNQPQHF. The DNA of the CDR3 is TGTGCCAGCAGCTTATTTGGGAGCAATCAGCCCCAGCATTTT.